Sequencing of this TCR beta chain was carried out in a study of Ad26.COV2.S vaccination and SARS-CoV-2 variants. As for the study in general: Donor got 5x10^10 or 1x10^11 viral particles of Ad26.COV2.S.

General study points: Reportedly, after vaccination the spike-specific CD8+ and CD4+ T cell responses displayed substantial breadth.

The treatment here: approximately 18 received Ad26.COV2.S at low or high dose, single or two shots; 5 received placebo; per-sample allocation not given. Sample collection was performed on day 63 after the first vaccine or placebo injection. Assay: immunoSEQ multiplex PCR; the TCRdb copy retains only in-frame clones and omits some. Of a few hundred thousand clones detected, around 86% appear once; the ten largest clones hold around 3.6%. This CDR3 region has 15 residues. The germline V gene encodes CDR1 PRHDT and CDR2 FYEKMQ (reference sequence). The V segment lost 4 bases and the J segment 6 bases; nucleotides outside the gene matches: 6. Of note for this clone: Its antigen is unidentified.

The sequence came from a person aged 18-60 years who received the Ad26.COV2.S COVID-19 vaccine or a placebo. This specimen was peripheral blood, taken in a trial of Ad26.COV2.S vaccine versus placebo. The chain links TRBV13 to TRBJ1-4; 9 bases match TRBD1. In DNA form, the CDR3 reads TGTGCCAGCAGCTATAACAGGGGGCCGGATGAAAAACTGTTTTTT. Its protein is CASSYNRGPDEKLFF.